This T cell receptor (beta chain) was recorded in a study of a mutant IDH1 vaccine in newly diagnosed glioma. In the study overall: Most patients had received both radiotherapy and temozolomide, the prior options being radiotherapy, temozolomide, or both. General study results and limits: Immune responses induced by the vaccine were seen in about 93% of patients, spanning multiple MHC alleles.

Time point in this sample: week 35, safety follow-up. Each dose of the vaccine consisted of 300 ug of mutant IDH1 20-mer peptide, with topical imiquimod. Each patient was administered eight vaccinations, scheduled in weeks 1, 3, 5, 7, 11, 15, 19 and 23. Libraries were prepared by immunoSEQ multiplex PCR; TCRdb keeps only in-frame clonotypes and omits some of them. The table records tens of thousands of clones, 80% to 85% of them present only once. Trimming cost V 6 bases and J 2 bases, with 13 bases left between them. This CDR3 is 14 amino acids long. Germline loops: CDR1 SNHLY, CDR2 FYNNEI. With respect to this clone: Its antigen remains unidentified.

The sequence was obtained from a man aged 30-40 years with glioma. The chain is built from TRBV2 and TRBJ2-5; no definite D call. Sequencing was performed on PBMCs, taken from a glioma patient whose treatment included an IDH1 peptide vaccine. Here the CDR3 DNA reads TGTGCCAGCAGCGCAAGACTCCTACAAGAGACCCAGTACTTC. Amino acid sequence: CASSARLLQETQYF.